The 31 T cell receptor beta chains below were found in one sample sequenced in a study of patients and donors after allogeneic stem cell transplantation. TCRdb reprocessed the RT-PCR reads with MiXCR, giving one entry per CDR3 protein. This table holds some 960,000 distinct CDR3 sequences, over 15% found once. Material for sequencing was blood, either unsorted or a sorted T cell fraction (not recorded which). The receptors come from a human donor who was either an allogeneic HSCT recipient or a stem cell or donor lymphocyte infusion donor (not recorded which). It is not recorded whose cells these are; they may come from a transplant donor.

The chain employs TRBV10-3 and TRBJ1-1; D remains unclear. Trimming removed 6 bases from V and 0 bases from J, with 5 bases in between. The CDR3 has 12 amino acids. The germline gives CDR1 ENHRY, CDR2 SYGVKD. The CDR3 DNA is TGTGCCATCAGCCAGATGAACACTGAAGCTTTCTTT. This encodes CAISQMNTEAFF.

This clonotype showed up just a few times. The chain couples TRBV12-3 or TRBV12-4 to TRBJ2-7; no firm D call. With 3 bases removed from V and 5 bases from J, the gap between germline ends came to 11 bases. CDR3 size: 13 residues. The DNA of the CDR3 is TGTGCCAGCAGTTTTGGGCCCTTTGACGAGCAGTACTTC. Protein: CASSFGPFDEQYF.

This clonotype came up many times. V is TRBV24-1 and J is TRBJ2-7, with D perhaps TRBD1 (6 bases). CDR3 length equals 15 residues. In germline, CDR1 is KGHDR, CDR2 SFDVKD. V lost 4 bases, J lost 2 bases, and 14 bases lay in between. CDR3 sequence reads: CATSDPTGPPYEQYF. In nucleotides, the CDR3 is TGTGCCACCAGTGACCCTACAGGGCCACCCTACGAGCAGTACTTC.

This clonotype was observed a handful of times. This rearrangement joins TRBV20-1 to TRBJ2-3; possible D gene TRBD2, 5 bases. The CDR3 consists of 12 residues. Per germline, CDR1 DFQATT and CDR2 SNEGSKA (reference sequence). Between the trimmed V and J ends, which lost 5 bases and 5 bases, there was a span of 11 bases. CDR3 residues: CSAPGTRDTQYF. The CDR3 DNA reads as TGCAGTGCTCCCGGAACTAGAGATACGCAGTATTTT.

With respect to this clonotype: A much larger clone lies a single base off, so this may be a read error. The CDR3 region is CASRGQYNQPQHF. The CDR3 DNA reads as TGTGCCAGCAGGGGACAGTACAATCAGCCCCAGCATTTT. The rearrangement links TRBV6-1 to TRBJ1-5, with TRBD1 matching 7 bases. The V gene end was trimmed by 6 bases and the J gene end by 3 bases; junction bases not matched to a gene: 2. Germline V lookup: CDR1 MNHNS, CDR2 SASEGT. The CDR3 totals 13 residues.

This chain links TRBV6-5 with TRBJ2-1; maybe TRBD2 (6 bases). Trimming pared 3 bases from V and 1 base from J, leaving 19 bases between. The germline CDR1 and CDR2 sequences are MNHEY and SVGAGI. CDR3 length equals 18 residues. The CDR3 DNA sequence: TGTGCCAGCAGTTATAGGACTACCAGACGTGTATCCTACAATGAGCAGTTCTTC. This encodes CASSYRTTRRVSYNEQFF.

Ten or more counts support this clonotype. This chain links TRBV12-3 or TRBV12-4 with TRBJ1-2; 7 bases align to TRBD1. There are 14 residues in the CDR3. V dropped 5 bases and J dropped 8; count of bases not matched to a gene: 11. This CDR3 reads CASSPRGGWDGYTF. For the CDR3, the DNA is TGTGCCAGCAGTCCCAGGGGGGGATGGGACGGCTACACCTTC.

This clonotype showed up many times. The rearrangement joins TRBV12-3 or TRBV12-4 to TRBJ2-5; 7 bases line up with TRBD1. With 8 bases clipped from V and 4 bases from J, the junction kept 7 bases outside the gene matches. The CDR3 has 13 residues. The CDR3 spells CASARDSSETQYF. CDR3 sequence (DNA): TGTGCCAGCGCCCGGGACAGTTCAGAGACCCAGTACTTC.

This chain connects TRBV12-3 or TRBV12-4 to TRBJ2-7; D possibly corresponds to TRBD1 (6 bases). The germline V and J ends were trimmed by 6 bases and 3 bases, with 15 bases remaining between them. CDR3 length: 14 amino acids. CDR3 DNA: TGTGCCAGCAGGGGGACACCGAACCACTACGAGCAGTACTTC. Its translation is CASRGTPNHYEQYF.

This clonotype was seen a handful of times. The chain joins TRBV5-1 to TRBJ2-3; D remains unclear. Germline CDR1 reads SGHRS; CDR2 reads YFSETQ. V was shortened by 2 bases and J by 0 bases, with 10 bases between the two germline ends. The CDR3 loop spans 15 amino acids. CDR3 sequence (DNA): TGCGCCAGCAGCTTACCAGCAGCTAGCACAGATACGCAGTATTTT. Its translation: CASSLPAASTDTQYF. The whole variable domain, filled in from reference TRBV5-1 and TRBJ2-3, reads KAGVTQTPRYLIKTRGQQVTLSCSPISGHRSVSWYQQTPGQGLQFLFEYFSETQRNKGNFPGRFSGRQFSNSRSEMNVSTLELGDSALYLCASSLPAASTDTQYFGPGTRLTVL.

This clonotype was seen a few times. The chain links TRBV12-3 or TRBV12-4 to TRBJ2-7; 9 bases map to TRBD2. The CDR3 runs to 17 residues. V lost 1 base to trimming and J lost 1 base; unmatched junction nucleotides: 8. The CDR3 protein is CASSLEVGLAGSYEQYF. CDR3 sequence (DNA): TGTGCCAGCAGTTTAGAAGTCGGGCTAGCGGGGTCCTACGAGCAGTACTTC.

This clonotype was observed a handful of times. J is TRBJ1-2 and V is TRBV20-1; unclear D gene. Germline loops: CDR1 DFQATT, CDR2 SNEGSKA (reference sequence). There are 13 residues in the CDR3. Trimming removed 3 bases at V and 8 bases at J, with 16 bases between. The CDR3 region is CSARRRPSVGYTF. CDR3 DNA: TGCAGTGCTAGGAGGCGCCCGAGTGTGGGCTACACCTTC.

The chain employs TRBV7-9 and TRBJ2-1; 8 bases line up with TRBD2. V was clipped by 1 base and J by 9 bases; unmatched bases: 8. The CDR3 covers 15 residues. Germline V lookup: CDR1 SEHNR, CDR2 FQNEAQ (reference sequence). CDR3 in amino acids: CASSLDTGGLGEQFF. CDR3 nucleotide sequence: TGTGCCAGCAGCTTAGATACGGGAGGGCTGGGTGAGCAGTTCTTC. Full variable domain (outside the CDR3, taken from reference TRBV7-9 and TRBJ2-1): DTGVSQNPRHKITKRGQNVTFRCDPISEHNRLYWYRQTLGQGPEFLTYFQNEAQLEKSRLLSDRFSAERPKGSFSTLEIQRTEQGDSAMYLCASSLDTGGLGEQFFGPGTRLTVL.

This clonotype was detected a few times. This chain connects TRBV19 to TRBJ2-3; D possibly corresponds to TRBD2 (5 bases). Germline-derived CDR1 and CDR2 are LNHDA and SQIVND (reference sequence). The CDR3 contains 15 residues. The V end lost 0 bases, the J end lost 2 bases, and 9 bases lay between the germline ends. As DNA, the CDR3 is TGTGCCAGTAGTATAGAGGGAGAGGACACAGATACGCAGTATTTT. Its protein is CASSIEGEDTDTQYF.

V gene TRBV3-1 combines with J gene TRBJ1-4; D unresolved. V lost 1 base to trimming and J lost 3 bases, with 3 bases between them. This CDR3 comprises 13 residues. Germline CDR1 reads LGHDT; CDR2 reads YNNKEL (reference sequence). CDR3 bases: TGTGCCAGCAGCCAAGGGGCTAATGAAAAACTGTTTTTT. Encoded protein: CASSQGANEKLFF. Variable domain in full (rest from reference TRBV3-1 and TRBJ1-4): DTAVSQTPKYLVTQMGNDKSIKCEQNLGHDTMYWYKQDSKKFLKIMFSYNNKELIINETVPNRFSPKSPDKAHLNLHINSLELGDSAVYFCASSQGANEKLFFGSGTQLSVL.

This clonotype was seen only a few times. The rearrangement joins TRBV19 to TRBJ1-2; D is perhaps TRBD1 (6 bases). The CDR3 contains 14 residues. Germline loops: CDR1 LNHDA, CDR2 SQIVND (reference sequence). The V end was cut by 4 bases, the J end by 4 bases, with 13 bases between. CDR3 coding DNA: TGTGCCAGTAGTAAAAGGACAGTTACCTATGGCTACACCTTC. This sequence encodes CASSKRTVTYGYTF.

This clonotype was picked up a small number of times. This rearrangement joins TRBV18 to TRBJ2-7; maybe TRBD1 (6 bases). V was pared by 2 bases and J by 5 bases, with 19 bases between. Germline CDR1 KGHSH, CDR2 LQKENI. The CDR3 covers 16 residues. This chain's CDR3 is CASSPSSFIGGNEQYF. The CDR3 bases are TGTGCCAGCTCACCAAGCTCGTTTATTGGGGGCAACGAGCAGTACTTC.

This clonotype was detected a few times. This rearrangement joins TRBV4-1 to TRBJ2-2, with 13 bases matching TRBD2. The V and J ends lost 0 bases and 4 bases, in that order; junction bases with no gene match: 5. This CDR3 has 18 amino acids. Germline CDR1 and CDR2: MGHRA and YSYEKL. This chain's CDR3 is CASSQDPGTSGTTGELFF. CDR3 DNA sequence: TGCGCCAGCAGCCAAGATCCAGGGACTAGCGGGACCACCGGGGAGCTGTTTTTT.

The table lists this clonotype with a count of one. The J gene is TRBJ2-2, the V gene TRBV28; possibly TRBD1 or TRBD2 for D (5 bases each). V was cut by 1 base and J by 0 bases, with 15 bases left in between. CDR1 and CDR2 from the germline V gene are MDHEN and SYDVKM. The CDR3 is 18 residues long. CDR3 bases: TGTGCCAGCAGTTTATCCCCGGGACGATCACCGAACACCGGGGAGCTGTTTTTT. It encodes CASSLSPGRSPNTGELFF.

V and J are TRBV6-1 and TRBJ1-3, with 8 bases identical to TRBD1. The CDR3 is 18 residues long. Trimming at V came to 4 bases and at J to 3 bases, leaving 14 bases not matched to a gene. Germline loops: CDR1 MNHNS, CDR2 SASEGT. The CDR3 DNA follows: TGTGCCAGCAGTGCTCCAACAGGGGGATTGTCTCTTGGAAACACCATATATTTT. As protein: CASSAPTGGLSLGNTIYF.

The rearrangement uses TRBV7-8 and TRBJ2-7, with a weak D call TRBD2 (7 bases). Trimming stripped 3 bases from V and 2 bases from J, with 14 bases between. Germline assignment: CDR1 SGHVS and CDR2 FQNEAQ. The CDR3 is 15 amino acids. CDR3 sequence (DNA): TGTGCCAGCAGCTTCTATCGGGGGGACACCTACGAGCAGTACTTC. It codes for CASSFYRGDTYEQYF.

This clonotype was observed many times. This chain connects TRBV10-3 to TRBJ2-7; TRBD2 might be the D (6 bases). The CDR3 is 16 residues long. Germline CDR1 ENHRY, CDR2 SYGVKD. V lost 3 bases to trimming and J lost 2 bases, with 17 bases between them. The DNA for the CDR3 is TGTGCCATCAGTGAACTAGCTCGAGCGAGACCCTACGAGCAGTACTTC. Protein sequence: CAISELARARPYEQYF.

The CDR3 bases are TGTGCCAGCACCAGACCCGGGGACTATGGCTACACCTTC. It specifies CASTRPGDYGYTF. The chain combines TRBV5-6 with TRBJ1-2; D call uncertain. Germline CDR1 reads SGHDT; CDR2 reads YYEEEE. The CDR3 covers 13 residues. Deletions cut 6 bases from V and 3 bases from J, with 12 bases between. Based on the CDR3 plus reference TRBV5-6 and TRBJ1-2, the full variable domain is DAGVTQSPTHLIKTRGQQVTLRCSPKSGHDTVSWYQQALGQGPQFIFQYYEEEERQRGNFPDRFSGHQFPNYSSELNVNALLLGDSALYLCASTRPGDYGYTFGSGTRLTVV.

This chain links TRBV11-3 with TRBJ2-1; 9 positions match TRBD2. This CDR3 has 16 residues. Germline V gene data show CDR1 as SGHNT and CDR2 as YENEEA. Germline trimming cut 2 bases from V and 5 bases from J; bases unmatched to any gene: 7. The CDR3 bases are TGTGCCAGCAGCTTATTATTGACTAGCGGAAACAATGAGCAGTTCTTC. It is translated as CASSLLLTSGNNEQFF.

The rearrangement links TRBV4-1 to TRBJ1-1; perhaps TRBD1 as D (5 bases). The CDR3 runs to 15 residues. With 1 base removed from V and 3 bases from J, the gap between germline ends came to 12 bases. Looked up from germline, CDR1 is MGHRA and CDR2 is YSYEKL. The DNA for the CDR3 is TGCGCCAGCAGCCAAGTAGGCAGGGTGGACACTGAAGCTTTCTTT. Its protein is CASSQVGRVDTEAFF.

The V and J genes are TRBV12-3 or TRBV12-4 and TRBJ1-3; no clear D gene. Trimming removed 5 bases at V and 2 bases at J, with 10 bases between. The CDR3 has 14 amino acids. The CDR3 here is CASSPLAPGNTIYF. CDR3 DNA sequence: TGTGCCAGCAGTCCCCTCGCCCCTGGAAACACCATATATTTT.

This chain joins TRBV20-1 and TRBJ1-1, with D unresolved. This CDR3 is 11 amino acids long. Germline values: CDR1 DFQATT, CDR2 SNEGSKA (reference sequence). V lost 1 base to trimming and J lost 8 bases, with 8 bases between them. The CDR3 DNA follows: TGCAGTGCTAGAGCTTCATCGGAAGCTTTCTTT. It translates to CSARASSEAFF.

As DNA, the CDR3 is TGTGCCAGCAGCTTAAGACCCGGGACAGGGTTATGGGAGCAGTACTTC. This translates into CASSLRPGTGLWEQYF. V gene TRBV5-5 combines with J gene TRBJ2-7; 9 nucleotides match TRBD1. CDR3 size: 16 residues. J was trimmed by 7 bases and V by 2 bases; bases with no gene match: 13. In germline, CDR1 is SGHKS, CDR2 YYEKEE (reference sequence).

The gene calls are TRBV9 and TRBJ1-3; D unclear. CDR3 length: 21 residues. Per germline, CDR1 SGDLS and CDR2 YYNGEE. The V gene lost 2 bases and the J gene lost 0 bases, with 27 bases spanning the gap. CDR3 protein: CASSVRPGRVRGESSGNTIYF. CDR3 nucleotides: TGTGCCAGCAGCGTCCGGCCGGGAAGGGTTCGTGGGGAAAGCTCTGGAAACACCATATATTTT.

This clonotype was seen a handful of times. The chain has TRBV13 and TRBJ1-1; D is unclear. Germline V gene sequence: CDR1 PRHDT, CDR2 FYEKMQ (reference sequence). This CDR3 comprises 13 residues. The ends were cut back, 5 bases at V and 6 bases at J, with 13 bases in the middle. CDR3 protein: CASSPGRKAEAFF. In DNA form, the CDR3 reads TGTGCCAGCAGCCCCGGCAGGAAGGCTGAAGCTTTCTTT.

The table lists this clonotype with a few counts. The chain links TRBV5-1 to TRBJ2-6; D uncertain. Germline CDR1 is SGHRS and CDR2 is YFSETQ. The V end lost 0 bases, the J end lost 0 bases, and 4 bases lay between the germline ends. The CDR3 is made up of 15 amino acids. DNA for the CDR3: TGCGCCAGCAGCTTGGGAGCCTCTGGGGCCAACGTCCTGACTTTC. Translating it yields CASSLGASGANVLTF.